This T cell receptor (beta chain) is from a study of cytomegalovirus exposure and HLA in healthy donors. The CDR3 is 14 amino acids. Germline V gene lookup returns CDR1 SNHLY and CDR2 FYNNEI. Trimming cost V 6 bases and J 4 bases, with 16 bases left between them. Here immunoSEQ multiplex PCR was the method, and the copy in TCRdb shows in-frame clones only, minus some. The table has 71,000 or so clones, around 94% seen once. Input material: PBMCs. The receptor was derived from a woman aged 18-29 years in good health and CMV-seropositive. This chain joins TRBV2 and TRBJ2-7, with TRBD1 as a possible D gene (6 bases). Here the CDR3 reads CASSDQGLSYEQYF. CDR3 in DNA: TGTGCCAGCAGCGATCAGGGGTTGAGTTACGAGCAGTACTTC.